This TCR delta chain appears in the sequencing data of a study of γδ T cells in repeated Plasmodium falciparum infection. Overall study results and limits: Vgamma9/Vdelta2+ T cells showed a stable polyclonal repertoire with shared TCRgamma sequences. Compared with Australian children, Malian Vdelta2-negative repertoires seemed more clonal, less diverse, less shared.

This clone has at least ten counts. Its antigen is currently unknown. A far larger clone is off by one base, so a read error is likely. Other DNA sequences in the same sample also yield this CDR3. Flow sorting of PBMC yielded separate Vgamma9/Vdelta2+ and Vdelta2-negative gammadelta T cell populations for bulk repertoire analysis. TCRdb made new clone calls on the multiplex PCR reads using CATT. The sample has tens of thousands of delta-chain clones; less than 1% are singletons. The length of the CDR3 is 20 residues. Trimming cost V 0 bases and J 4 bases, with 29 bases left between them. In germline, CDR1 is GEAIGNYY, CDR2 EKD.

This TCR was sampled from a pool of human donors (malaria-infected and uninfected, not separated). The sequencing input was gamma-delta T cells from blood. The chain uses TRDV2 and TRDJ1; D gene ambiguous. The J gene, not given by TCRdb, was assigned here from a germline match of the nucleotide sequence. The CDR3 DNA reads TGTGCCTGTGACACCATCCTGGCCAGCCCCCAAAATTACTACGGCGATAAACTCATCTTT. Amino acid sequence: CACDTILASPQNYYGDKLIF.